The 32 T cell receptor beta chains in this list originate from one sample, sequenced in a study of blood T cell repertoires in COVID-19. TCRdb keeps only in-frame clones here, not all; method: immunoSEQ multiplex PCR. The data show some 230,000 clones, 70% to 90% seen once. Source material: peripheral blood. The receptors were gathered from a woman aged 45-60 years with COVID-19, enrolled during active disease.

The chain couples TRBV7-2 to TRBJ2-5; TRBD2 agrees at 8 bases. Germline V CDR1 and CDR2: SGHTA, FQGNSA. This CDR3 spans 15 amino acids. The V gene end was trimmed by 4 bases and the J gene end by 2 bases; junction bases not matched to a gene: 6. CDR3 DNA sequence: TGTGCCAGCAGCTATACCGGGACTAGTCAAGAGACCCAGTACTTC. It translates to CASSYTGTSQETQYF. The whole variable domain, remainder taken from reference TRBV7-2 and TRBJ2-5, is GAGVSQSPSNKVTEKGKDVELRCDPISGHTALYWYRQSLGQGLEFLIYFQGNSAPDKSGLPSDRFSAERTGGSVSTLTIQRTQQEDSAVYLCASSYTGTSQETQYFGPGTRLLVL.

The rearrangement links TRBV30 to TRBJ1-3; D not resolved. Germline CDR1 GTSNPN, CDR2 SVGIG (reference sequence). V lost 4 bases and J 2 bases, leaving 15 bases between the germline ends. The CDR3 is 15 residues long. CDR3 sequence: CAWKKRWAPGNTIYF. Here the CDR3 DNA reads TGTGCCTGGAAAAAACGTTGGGCCCCTGGAAACACCATATATTTT.

This clone was detected a few times. The chain couples TRBV5-1 to TRBJ2-7, with TRBD1 matching over 7 bases. V shed 4 bases, J shed 2 bases, and the junction held 9 bases outside the gene matches. CDR3 length: 15 residues. Germline V gene sequence: CDR1 SGHRS, CDR2 YFSETQ. The CDR3 sequence: CASSLPTGIAYEQYF. The CDR3 nucleotides read TGCGCCAGCAGCCTTCCGACAGGGATCGCCTACGAGCAGTACTTC.

The chain is built from TRBV11-2 and TRBJ2-2, with 9 bases lining up with TRBD2. This CDR3 has 15 residues. J lost 4 bases, V lost 1 base, and 1 base had no gene match. Germline V gene lookup returns CDR1 SGHAT and CDR2 FQNNGV. In nucleotides, the CDR3 is TGTGCCAGCAGCTTAGGGGGACTAGCCACCGGGGAGCTGTTTTTT. Encoded protein: CASSLGGLATGELFF.

As to this clone: With a much larger clone just one base away, this may be a read error. V and J are TRBV2 and TRBJ1-6; TRBD1 might be the D (5 bases). The CDR3 extends over 15 amino acids. Germline loops: CDR1 SNHLY, CDR2 FYNNEI. The V end lost 6 bases, the J end lost 10 bases, and 19 bases lay between the germline ends. The CDR3 DNA reads as TGTGCCAGCAGGGGTACGACAGAGCTCAACTCACCCCTCCACTTT. The encoded protein is CASRGTTELNSPLHF.

The chain links TRBV19 to TRBJ1-4; D may be TRBD1 (6 bases). The ends were cut back, 4 bases at V and 6 bases at J, with 12 bases in the middle. Germline V gene lookup returns CDR1 LNHDA and CDR2 SQIVND (reference sequence). The CDR3 covers 14 residues. The CDR3 nucleotides read TGTGCCAGTAGTAGCCGGGACATCTATGAAAAACTGTTTTTT. This translates into CASSSRDIYEKLFF.

Concerning this clone itself: The junction does not match germline at one end; this may be a read error. The genes are TRBV5-1 and TRBJ1-2; a possible D gene is TRBD1 (5 bases). Germline V gives CDR1 SGHRS, CDR2 YFSETQ. The CDR3 has 16 residues. The CDR3 DNA sequence: TGCGCCCGCAGCTTGGACGCTGCCGGGGGGGGCTATGGCTACACCTTC. Translation: CARSLDAAGGGYGYTF.

This chain uses TRBV11-2 with TRBJ2-7; TRBD1 might be the D (6 bases). The CDR3 is 13 residues long. Trimming removed 5 bases from V and 3 bases from J, with 11 bases in between. The germline CDR1 and CDR2 sequences are SGHAT and FQNNGV. CDR3 region: CASSPRTVYEQYF. In DNA, the CDR3 is TGTGCCAGCAGCCCGCGGACAGTCTACGAGCAGTACTTC.

This clone is a singleton in its sample. The rearrangement joins TRBV5-1 to TRBJ1-2; no definite D call. The V gene's germline CDR1 is SGHRS and CDR2 YFSETQ. This CDR3 is 12 amino acids long. With 8 bases removed from V and 8 bases from J, the gap between germline ends came to 16 bases. CDR3 residues: CARPTEGGGYTF. DNA of the CDR3: TGCGCCAGACCGACCGAGGGAGGAGGCTACACCTTC. The variable domain in full, completed from reference TRBV5-1 and TRBJ1-2, reads KAGVTQTPRYLIKTRGQQVTLSCSPISGHRSVSWYQQTPGQGLQFLFEYFSETQRNKGNFPGRFSGRQFSNSRSEMNVSTLELGDSALYLCARPTEGGGYTFGSGTRLTVV.

This chain connects TRBV5-1 to TRBJ2-1, with 9 bases that match TRBD1. The CDR3 length is 16 residues. Germline V CDR1 and CDR2: SGHRS, YFSETQ. J gave up 6 bases and V 4 bases, and 11 bases lay outside the gene matches. In DNA form, the CDR3 reads TGCGCCAGCAGCCCGTTGCCATGGACAGGGGTCAATGAGCAGTTCTTC. Translating it yields CASSPLPWTGVNEQFF.

The chain employs TRBV5-1 and TRBJ2-7, with 10 bases aligning to TRBD1. The V gene's germline CDR1 is SGHRS and CDR2 YFSETQ. The CDR3 covers 15 residues. The V segment lost 0 bases and the J segment 2 bases; nucleotides outside the gene matches: 2. CDR3 coding DNA: TGCGCCAGCAGCTTGGAGACAGGGGGCGCCTACGAGCAGTACGTC. Translation: CASSLETGGAYEQYV.

The chain is built from TRBV28 and TRBJ1-1; D gene ambiguous. The CDR3 consists of 13 residues. Germline lookup yields CDR1 MDHEN and CDR2 SYDVKM. V lost 3 bases to trimming and J lost 5 bases, with 10 bases between them. The chain's CDR3 is CASSLVRSTEAFF. CDR3 sequence (DNA): TGTGCCAGCAGTTTGGTGAGGTCTACTGAAGCTTTCTTT.

The chain is built from TRBV6-5 and TRBJ1-2; D gene ambiguous. CDR3 length equals 13 residues. Between the trimmed V and J ends, which lost 5 bases and 8 bases, there was a span of 15 bases. Germline V gene data show CDR1 as MNHEY and CDR2 as SVGAGI. The CDR3 sequence is CASSPFGFGGYTF. The CDR3 coding sequence is TGTGCCAGCAGTCCATTCGGGTTTGGGGGCTACACCTTC.

V is TRBV7-9 and J is TRBJ1-1; 8 nucleotides match TRBD1. After removal of 4 bases from V and 5 bases from J, the junction contained 9 bases not matched to a gene. CDR3 length: 15 residues. Germline assignment: CDR1 SEHNR and CDR2 FQNEAQ (reference sequence). The CDR3 reads CASSSFRGLRTEAFF. The CDR3, as DNA: TGTGCCAGCAGCTCGTTCAGGGGGCTCAGGACTGAAGCTTTCTTT.

The CDR3 region is CASGQGSNEQFF. CDR3 DNA: TGTGCCAGCGGACAGGGAAGCAATGAGCAGTTCTTC. V gene TRBV9 combines with J gene TRBJ2-1, with TRBD1 identical over 8 bases. Trimming at V came to 7 bases and at J to 6 bases, leaving 3 bases not matched to a gene. This CDR3 comprises 12 residues. Per germline, CDR1 SGDLS and CDR2 YYNGEE.

The chain employs TRBV6-4 and TRBJ2-2; possibly TRBD2 for D (5 bases). V lost 8 bases and J lost 0, with 13 bases in between. This CDR3 has 15 amino acids. Germline CDR1 and CDR2: MRHNA and SNTAGT. The DNA of the CDR3 is TGTGCCAGCTACGCGGGTAATCCGAACACCGGGGAGCTGTTTTTT. It specifies CASYAGNPNTGELFF.

This rearrangement joins TRBV28 to TRBJ2-7, with 9 bases matching TRBD1. The V and J ends lost 3 bases and 5 bases, in that order; junction bases with no gene match: 8. Per the germline V gene, CDR1 is MDHEN and CDR2 is SYDVKM. This CDR3 is 15 amino acids long. CDR3 amino acids: CASSFSGQGLNEQYV. For the CDR3, the DNA is TGTGCCAGCAGTTTCTCGGGACAGGGTCTGAACGAGCAGTACGTC.

This clone came up once. The genes are TRBV25-1 and TRBJ2-3, with D uncertain. Germline lookup yields CDR1 MGHDK and CDR2 SYGVNS. The CDR3 has 12 residues. V lost 4 bases and J lost 10, with 12 bases in between. The CDR3 DNA follows: TGTGCCAGCAGTGGGGCCCTTCGTGCGCAGTATTTT. Translating it yields CASSGALRAQYF. Drawing the rest from reference TRBV25-1 and TRBJ2-3, the complete variable domain is EADIYQTPRYLVIGTGKKITLECSQTMGHDKMYWYQQDPGMELHLIHYSYGVNSTEKGDLSSESTVSRIRTEHFPLTLESARPSHTSQYLCASSGALRAQYFGPGTRLTVL.

The V call is TRBV11-3, the J call TRBJ1-4; D uncertain. Trimming took 3 bases from V and 8 from J, leaving 16 bases between them. Germline V gene lookup returns CDR1 SGHNT and CDR2 YENEEA. The CDR3 sequence is 15 residues long. CDR3 protein: CASSFRGQVTEKLFF. DNA of the CDR3: TGTGCCAGCAGCTTTCGAGGGCAGGTTACCGAAAAACTGTTTTTT.

For this clone: Other DNA sequences of this sample code for an identical CDR3. This rearrangement joins TRBV12-3 or TRBV12-4 to TRBJ1-5; tentative D call: TRBD1 (6 bases). The V end lost 3 bases, the J end lost 7 bases, and 10 bases lay between the germline ends. This CDR3 is built from 13 residues. This CDR3 reads CASSLGAGQPQHF. CDR3 coding DNA: TGTGCCAGCAGTTTGGGGGCCGGCCAGCCCCAGCATTTT.

The genes are TRBV12-5 and TRBJ2-1, with a tentative D call TRBD1 (6 bases). The CDR3 loop spans 17 amino acids. CDR1 LGHNT and CDR2 FRNRAP come from the germline V gene. V was clipped by 0 bases and J by 5 bases, with 17 bases between them. The CDR3 DNA reads as TGTGCTAGTGGTTTGGTCCGCGTACAGGGATGGGACAATGAGCAGTTCTTC. The encoded protein is CASGLVRVQGWDNEQFF. Complete variable domain (other parts from reference TRBV12-5 and TRBJ2-1): DARVTQTPRHKVTEMGQEVTMRCQPILGHNTVFWYRQTMMQGLELLAYFRNRAPLDDSGMPKDRFSAEMPDATLATLKIQPSEPRDSAVYFCASGLVRVQGWDNEQFFGPGTRLTVL.

This chain joins TRBV5-1 and TRBJ2-5, with 12 bases aligning to TRBD2. The trim removed 4 bases at V and 1 base at J, leaving 8 bases unmatched. The CDR3 is 17 residues long. Germline-derived CDR1 and CDR2 are SGHRS and YFSETQ. CDR3 region: CASSQGLAGGPQETQYF. In DNA form, the CDR3 reads TGCGCCAGCAGCCAGGGGCTAGCGGGGGGGCCCCAAGAGACCCAGTACTTC.

This clone was observed at least ten times. This chain links TRBV7-6 with TRBJ2-7; TRBD2 aligns across 11 bases. Trimming at V came to 4 bases and at J to 4 bases, leaving 12 bases not matched to a gene. The CDR3 runs to 17 residues. From germline, CDR1 is SGHVS and CDR2 FNYEAQ. The CDR3 region is CASSSYLAGGQRYEQYF. The CDR3 region has the DNA TGTGCCAGCAGCTCTTACCTAGCGGGGGGCCAGCGGTACGAGCAGTACTTC.

This clone was seen only a few times. This chain uses TRBV10-2 with TRBJ2-1; the D is unclear. Germline V lookup: CDR1 WSHSY, CDR2 SAAADI. The CDR3 runs 11 residues. Trimming removed 4 bases at V and 9 bases at J, with 7 bases between. The CDR3 reads CASSGLGEQFF. The CDR3 DNA reads TGCGCCAGCAGTGGGCTAGGTGAGCAGTTCTTC.

A single count supports this clone. V usage is TRBV7-6 and J usage is TRBJ2-3; TRBD2 matches at 10 bases. V lost 5 bases to trimming and J lost 1 base; unmatched junction nucleotides: 9. The germline V gene has CDR1 SGHVS and CDR2 FNYEAQ. The CDR3 length is 17 residues. The CDR3 nucleotides read TGTGCCAGCAGCGTACAAAGCGGGGGGGGACGCACAGATACGCAGTATTTT. As protein: CASSVQSGGGRTDTQYF.

This clone was counted a few times. The rearrangement links TRBV5-4 to TRBJ1-2, with 7 nucleotides matching TRBD1. V was clipped by 1 base and J by 5 bases; unmatched bases: 2. The CDR3 runs to 13 residues. Germline lookup yields CDR1 SGHNT and CDR2 YYREEE (reference sequence). As DNA, the CDR3 is TGTGCCAGCAGCTTGATCAGGGGGTATGGCTACACCTTC. Encoded protein: CASSLIRGYGYTF.

The V gene is TRBV27, the J gene TRBJ1-4; no reliable D call. From germline, CDR1 is MNHEY and CDR2 SMNVEV (reference sequence). The CDR3 consists of 16 residues. V shed 3 bases and J shed 0 bases, with 11 bases lying between them. In nucleotides, the CDR3 is TGTGCCAGCAGTTTGATGGGTACAGCAACTAATGAAAAACTGTTTTTT. Its translation is CASSLMGTATNEKLFF. Together with reference TRBV27 and TRBJ1-4, the CDR3 gives the full variable domain: EAQVTQNPRYLITVTGKKLTVTCSQNMNHEYMSWYRQDPGLGLRQIYYSMNVEVTDKGDVPEGYKVSRKEKRNFPLILESPSPNQTSLYFCASSLMGTATNEKLFFGSGTQLSVL.

The chain has TRBV4-1 and TRBJ2-7, with TRBD1 as a possible D gene (6 bases). V gave up 5 bases and J gave up 6 bases, with 11 bases separating them. This CDR3 comprises 12 residues. In germline, CDR1 is MGHRA, CDR2 YSYEKL. CDR3 nucleotide sequence: TGCGCCAGCAGCTCCCCAGGGGTCGAGCAGTACTTC. Translating it yields CASSSPGVEQYF.

Written as DNA, the CDR3 is TGCGCCAGCAGCCCTCAGGGGGAGAACAATTCACCCCTCCACTTT. Translation gives CASSPQGENNSPLHF. This rearrangement joins TRBV5-1 to TRBJ1-6, with 7 bases identical to TRBD1. Germline assignment: CDR1 SGHRS and CDR2 YFSETQ. The CDR3 loop spans 15 amino acids. Trimming removed 4 bases from V and 7 bases from J; junction bases left unmatched: 8.

V gene TRBV19 combines with J gene TRBJ1-1; D uncertain. Germline lookup yields CDR1 LNHDA and CDR2 SQIVND (reference sequence). The V end was cut by 7 bases, the J end by 3 bases, with 12 bases between. The CDR3 consists of 13 residues. CDR3 coding DNA: TGTGCCAGTACCACCCGGAGATACACTGAAGCTTTCTTT. Translation gives CASTTRRYTEAFF. Supplemented by reference TRBV19 and TRBJ1-1, the full variable domain reads DGGITQSPKYLFRKEGQNVTLSCEQNLNHDAMYWYRQDPGQGLRLIYYSQIVNDFQKGDIAEGYSVSREKKESFPLTVTSAQKNPTAFYLCASTTRRYTEAFFGQGTRLTVV.

The chain carries TRBV10-2 and TRBJ1-1; D is perhaps TRBD1 (6 bases). The CDR3 consists of 17 residues. Between the trimmed V and J ends, which lost 5 bases and 1 base, there was a span of 20 bases. CDR1 is WSHSY and CDR2 is SAAADI in the germline V gene. The CDR3 sequence: CASSPGHLTWENTEAFF. The CDR3 bases are TGCGCCAGCAGTCCGGGACACCTGACGTGGGAGAACACTGAAGCTTTCTTT.

The genes are TRBV7-6 and TRBJ2-2; the D gene is possibly TRBD2 (5 bases). Between the trimmed V and J ends, which lost 2 bases and 7 bases, there was a span of 8 bases. Germline assignment: CDR1 SGHVS and CDR2 FNYEAQ. This CDR3 has 13 amino acids. CDR3 sequence reads: CASSLWENGELFF. The CDR3 DNA follows: TGTGCCAGCAGCTTATGGGAGAACGGGGAGCTGTTTTTT.